The TCR beta chain described here comes from a study of T cells expressing NK-cell markers. The overall study: Underlying the TCR beta repertoires were sorted CD3+CD56+NKG2C+, CD3+CD56+NKG2C- and CD3+CD56-NKG2C+ T cells. HCMV seropositivity marked seven of the eight sequenced donors; one was seronegative.

Notes on this clonotype: Its antigen is as yet unknown.

Findings of the study overall: Also leading the CD3+CD56-NKG2C+ fraction in a handful of donors were these clonotypes.

UMIs were included in TCR beta cDNA generated by 5'RACE template switching. After re-calling the 5' RACE reads, TCRdb lists one entry per CDR3 protein, DNA absent. The clone table shows 400,000 to 500,000 distinct CDR3 sequences, with the ten largest holding 7.3%. Germline assignment: CDR1 LGHNA and CDR2 YSLEER. CDR3 length equals 19 residues. Sequences were obtained from blood T cells: a sorted CD56 or NKG2C T cell subset, CD4+ or CD8+ T cells, or bulk PBMC T cells (not recorded which). The gene calls are TRBV4-3 and TRBJ1-2; TCRdb's D gene call, TRBD1, goes unchecked for lack of DNA. The TCR originated in a woman between 18 and 75 years old in good health. The CDR3 region is CASSQRYPPGTGGLGGYTF.